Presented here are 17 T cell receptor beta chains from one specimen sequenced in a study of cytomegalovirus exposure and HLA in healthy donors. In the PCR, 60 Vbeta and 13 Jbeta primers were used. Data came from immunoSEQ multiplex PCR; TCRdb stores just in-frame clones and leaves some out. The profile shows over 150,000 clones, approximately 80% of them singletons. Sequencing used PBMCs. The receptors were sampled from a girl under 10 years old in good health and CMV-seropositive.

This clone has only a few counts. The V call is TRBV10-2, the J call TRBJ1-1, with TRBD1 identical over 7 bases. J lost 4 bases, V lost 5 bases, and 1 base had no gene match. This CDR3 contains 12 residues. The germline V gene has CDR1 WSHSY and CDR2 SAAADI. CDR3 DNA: TGCGCCAGCAGTAACAGGGGCACTGAAGCTTTCTTT. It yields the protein CASSNRGTEAFF.

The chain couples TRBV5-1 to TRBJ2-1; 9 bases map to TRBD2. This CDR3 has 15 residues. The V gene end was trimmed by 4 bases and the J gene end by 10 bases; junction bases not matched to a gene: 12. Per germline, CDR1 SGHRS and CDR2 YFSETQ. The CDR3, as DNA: TGCGCCAGCAGCCCCCCGGGACTAGCACGTCGAGAGCAGTTCTTC. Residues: CASSPPGLARREQFF.

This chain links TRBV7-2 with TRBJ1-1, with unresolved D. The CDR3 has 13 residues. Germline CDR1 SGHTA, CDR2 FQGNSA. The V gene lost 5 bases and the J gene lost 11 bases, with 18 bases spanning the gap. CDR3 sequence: CASSPHNGGMAFF. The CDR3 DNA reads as TGTGCCAGCAGCCCCCATAATGGAGGGATGGCTTTCTTT.

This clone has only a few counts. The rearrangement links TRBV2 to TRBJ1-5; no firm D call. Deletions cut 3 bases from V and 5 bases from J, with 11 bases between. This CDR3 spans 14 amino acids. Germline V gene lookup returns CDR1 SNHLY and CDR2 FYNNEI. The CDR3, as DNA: TGTGCCAGCAGTGATTCGGGAGATTATCAGCCCCAGCATTTT. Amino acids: CASSDSGDYQPQHF.

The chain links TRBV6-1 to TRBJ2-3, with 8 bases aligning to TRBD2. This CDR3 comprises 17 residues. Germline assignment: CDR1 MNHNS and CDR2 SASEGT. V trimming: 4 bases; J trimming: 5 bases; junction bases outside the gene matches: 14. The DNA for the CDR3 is TGTGCCAGCAGTGCCCTCCCCCCTAGCGGGTCAGGAGATACGCAGTATTTT. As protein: CASSALPPSGSGDTQYF.

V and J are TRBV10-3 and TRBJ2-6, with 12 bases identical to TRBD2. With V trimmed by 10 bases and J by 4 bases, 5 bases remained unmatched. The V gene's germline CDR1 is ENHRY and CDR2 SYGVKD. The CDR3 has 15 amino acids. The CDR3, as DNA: TGTGCCACCCGGACTAGCGGGATCGGGGCCAACGTCCTGACTTTC. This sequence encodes CATRTSGIGANVLTF.

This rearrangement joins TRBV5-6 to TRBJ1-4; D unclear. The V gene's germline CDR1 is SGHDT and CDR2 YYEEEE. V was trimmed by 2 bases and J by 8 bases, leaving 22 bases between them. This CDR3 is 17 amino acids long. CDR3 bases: TGTGCCAGCAGCTTCTCCAGGCTCCACCCGGTGATCGAAAAACTGTTTTTT. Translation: CASSFSRLHPVIEKLFF.

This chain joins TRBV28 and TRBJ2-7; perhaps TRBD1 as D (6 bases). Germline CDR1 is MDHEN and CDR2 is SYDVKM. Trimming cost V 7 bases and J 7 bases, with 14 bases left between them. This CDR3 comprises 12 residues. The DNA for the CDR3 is TGTGCCAGCACCACAGGACAGTTTGAGCAGTACTTC. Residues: CASTTGQFEQYF.

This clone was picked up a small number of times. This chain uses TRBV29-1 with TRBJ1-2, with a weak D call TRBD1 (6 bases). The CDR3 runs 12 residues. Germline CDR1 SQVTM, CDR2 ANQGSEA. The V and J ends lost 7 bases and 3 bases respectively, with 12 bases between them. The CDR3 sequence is CSGGQSDYGYTF. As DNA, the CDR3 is TGCAGCGGAGGACAGTCGGACTATGGCTACACCTTC.

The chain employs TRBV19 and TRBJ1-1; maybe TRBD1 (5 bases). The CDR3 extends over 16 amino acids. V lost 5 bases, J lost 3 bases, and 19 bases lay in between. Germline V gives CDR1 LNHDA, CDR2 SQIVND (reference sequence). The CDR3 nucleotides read TGTGCCAGTAGTCCTTCTCTTGGCAGGGCGTACACTGAAGCTTTCTTT. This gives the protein CASSPSLGRAYTEAFF.

The CDR3 loop is CAVQEGQPQHF. The CDR3 DNA reads TGTGCAGTACAGGAAGGACAGCCCCAGCATTTT. V gene TRBV28 combines with J gene TRBJ1-5, with a possible D match to TRBD1 (5 bases). Germline CDR1 MDHEN, CDR2 SYDVKM. The CDR3 sequence is 11 residues long. The full variable domain, rest sourced from reference TRBV28 and TRBJ1-5, is DVKVTQSSRYLVKRTGEKVFLECVQDMDHENMFWYRQDPGLGLRLIYFSYDVKMKEKGDIPEGYSVSREKKERFSLILESASTNQTSMYLCAVQEGQPQHFGDGTRLSIL.

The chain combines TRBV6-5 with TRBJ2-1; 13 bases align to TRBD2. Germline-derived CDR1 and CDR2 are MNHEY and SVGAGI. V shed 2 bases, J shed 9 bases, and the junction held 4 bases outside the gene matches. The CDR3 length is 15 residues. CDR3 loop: CASSYPGLAGAEQFF. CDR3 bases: TGTGCCAGCAGTTACCCCGGACTAGCGGGAGCTGAGCAGTTCTTC.

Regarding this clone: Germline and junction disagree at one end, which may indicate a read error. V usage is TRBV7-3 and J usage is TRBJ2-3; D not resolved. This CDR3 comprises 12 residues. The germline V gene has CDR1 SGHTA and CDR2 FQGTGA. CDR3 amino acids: CAGSSVTDTQYF. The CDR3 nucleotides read TGTGCCGGCAGCTCTGTCACAGATACGCAGTATTTT.

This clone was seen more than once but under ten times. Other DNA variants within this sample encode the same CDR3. CDR3 DNA sequence: TGTGCCAGCAGCCGGACTTCATACAATGAGCAGTTCTTC. Its protein product is CASSRTSYNEQFF. This rearrangement joins TRBV7-3 to TRBJ2-1; weak D call: TRBD2 (5 bases). CDR1 is SGHTA and CDR2 is FQGTGA in the germline V gene. V was trimmed by 5 bases and J by 4 bases, leaving 9 bases between them. CDR3 length equals 13 residues. Full variable domain (remainder filled in from reference TRBV7-3 and TRBJ2-1): GAGVSQTPSNKVTEKGKYVELRCDPISGHTALYWYRQSLGQGPEFLIYFQGTGAADDSGLPNDRFFAVRPEGSVSTLKIQRTERGDSAVYLCASSRTSYNEQFFGPGTRLTVL.

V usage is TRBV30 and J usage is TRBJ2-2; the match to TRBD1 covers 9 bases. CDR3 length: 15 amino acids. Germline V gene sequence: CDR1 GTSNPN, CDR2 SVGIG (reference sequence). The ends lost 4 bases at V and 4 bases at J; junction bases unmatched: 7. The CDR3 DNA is TGTGCCTGGAATAAAGGACAGGGGCGCACCGGGGAGCTGTTTTTT. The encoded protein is CAWNKGQGRTGELFF.

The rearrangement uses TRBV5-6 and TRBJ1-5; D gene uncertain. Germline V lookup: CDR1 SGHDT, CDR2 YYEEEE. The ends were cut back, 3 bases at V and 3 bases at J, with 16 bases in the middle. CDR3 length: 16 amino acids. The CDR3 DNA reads TGTGCCAGCAGCTCCGCTGCGAGCGGGGACAATCAGCCCCAGCATTTT. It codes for CASSSAASGDNQPQHF.

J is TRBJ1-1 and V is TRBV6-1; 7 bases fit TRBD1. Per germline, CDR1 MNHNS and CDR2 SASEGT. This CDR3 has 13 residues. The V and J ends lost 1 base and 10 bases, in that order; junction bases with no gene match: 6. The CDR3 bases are TGTGCCAGCAGTGAAGTAGGCAGGGGGAGAGCTTTCTTT. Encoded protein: CASSEVGRGRAFF.